The T cell receptor beta chain described here comes from a study of OX40 agonist ivuxolimab in advanced cancers. Study-wide background: Checkpoint inhibitors had been given previously to about 40% of patients. Study observations and caveats: It was not determined which antigens were specifically recognized by the peripheral T cells that had undergone clonal expansion.

Note on this clone: Its matching antigen is unknown.

Method: immunoSEQ multiplex PCR; TCRdb's copy keeps in-frame clones and lacks some. The sample includes 75,000 to 100,000 clones, around nine tenths of them seen just once. Trimming stripped 6 bases from V and 0 bases from J, with 12 bases between. The CDR3 loop spans 14 amino acids. The V gene's germline CDR1 is SGHNT and CDR2 YENEEA. The material was CD4+ or CD8+ T cells sorted from blood, obtained in a trial of the OX40 agonist ivuxolimab. The chain joins TRBV11-3 to TRBJ2-7; D is undetermined. The sequence came from an adult with an advanced solid tumor such as melanoma, head and neck, liver or kidney cancer. The CDR3, as DNA: TGTGCCAGCAGGATGCAGGAATTCTCCTACGAGCAGTACTTC. Amino acids: CASRMQEFSYEQYF.